These 32 T cell receptor beta chains were sequenced from one sample in a study of blood T cells in healthy people across ages. Combining a sample-barcoded 5' primer with a J-beta primer mix, a second PCR ran for about 7 to 12 cycles. From the 5' RACE reads, TCRdb called clonotypes with MiXCR, one entry per CDR3 protein. This table has 630,000 or so distinct CDR3 sequences, about 28% appearing once. Input material: blood. These receptors were collected from a woman at least 80 years old in good health.

This clonotype has just a few counts. The chain uses TRBV7-2 and TRBJ2-5; 9 bases match TRBD1. This CDR3 has 15 residues. CDR1 and CDR2 (germline): SGHTA, FQGNSA. J was trimmed by 2 bases and V by 7 bases; bases with no gene match: 8. CDR3 amino acids: CASNRDRAIQETQYF. Written as DNA, the CDR3 is TGTGCCAGCAACCGGGACAGGGCAATTCAAGAGACCCAGTACTTC.

This clonotype came up many times. The chain links TRBV2 to TRBJ1-2, with 9 bases lining up with TRBD1. The J segment lost 8 bases and the V segment lost 2 bases, leaving 9 bases of the junction unmatched. The germline V gene has CDR1 SNHLY and CDR2 FYNNEI. This CDR3 contains 15 residues. The CDR3, as DNA: TGTGCCAGCAGTGAAACAGGGGGCGCGACGCGCGGCTACACCTTC. Translation gives CASSETGGATRGYTF.

This clonotype appeared a few times. The V gene is TRBV2, the J gene TRBJ2-3; 15 nucleotides align to TRBD2. V gave up 7 bases and J gave up 2 bases; unmatched junction bases: 13. Germline loops: CDR1 SNHLY, CDR2 FYNNEI. This CDR3 contains 19 residues. This chain's CDR3 is CASNPGTSGGRYYTDTQYF. CDR3 nucleotides: TGTGCCAGCAACCCGGGGACTAGCGGGGGGCGGTACTACACAGATACGCAGTATTTT.

This clonotype was seen only a few times. The chain links TRBV5-4 to TRBJ2-3; D ambiguous. CDR3 length: 14 amino acids. Germline V gene data show CDR1 as SGHNT and CDR2 as YYREEE (reference sequence). The V gene lost 3 bases and the J gene lost 2 bases, with 10 bases spanning the gap. The CDR3 DNA reads as TGTGCCAGCAGCTCCGCGGCCACCACAGATACGCAGTATTTT. Translated: CASSSAATTDTQYF.

The chain joins TRBV28 to TRBJ1-2, with D possibly being TRBD1 (6 bases). V was cut by 6 bases and J by 6 bases, with 23 bases left in between. The CDR3 sequence is 16 residues long. Germline V CDR1 and CDR2: MDHEN, SYDVKM. CDR3 sequence reads: CASRGAWAYSYHGYTF. Here the CDR3 DNA reads TGTGCCAGCAGGGGGGCGTGGGCTTATTCCTATCATGGCTACACCTTC.

This clonotype was observed at least ten times. This chain uses TRBV7-8 with TRBJ2-1; TRBD1 aligns across 10 bases. V trimming: 5 bases; J trimming: 6 bases; junction bases outside the gene matches: 7. Germline CDR1 and CDR2: SGHVS and FQNEAQ. The CDR3 sequence is 15 residues long. This chain's CDR3 is CASSRLWTGGNEQFF. The CDR3 nucleotides are TGTGCCAGCAGCCGGTTATGGACAGGGGGCAATGAGCAGTTCTTC.

This clonotype was observed once. One junction end disagrees with the germline gene, perhaps due to a read error. The chain has TRBV15 and TRBJ2-3; D might be TRBD1 (6 bases). The CDR3 runs 14 residues. The germline CDR1 and CDR2 sequences are LNHNV and YYDKDF (reference sequence). The CDR3 is CATSRGDRTDTQYF. CDR3 bases: TGTGCCACCAGCAGAGGGGACCGGACAGATACGCAATATTTT.

Ten or more counts support this clonotype. The V and J genes are TRBV5-1 and TRBJ2-1, with TRBD1 matching over 8 bases. The CDR3 sequence is 14 residues long. V was pared by 2 bases and J by 8 bases, with 6 bases of the junction left unmatched. CDR1 is SGHRS and CDR2 is YFSETQ in the germline V gene. CDR3 sequence (DNA): TGCGCCAGCAGCTTTGGACAGGGATGGGATGAGCAGTTCTTC. Translated: CASSFGQGWDEQFF.

This clonotype was seen a few times. The chain joins TRBV27 to TRBJ2-7; 10 bases match TRBD2. Germline-derived CDR1 and CDR2 are MNHEY and SMNVEV (reference sequence). J gave up 7 bases and V 6 bases, and 15 bases lay outside the gene matches. This CDR3 spans 16 amino acids. The CDR3 coding sequence is TGTGCCAGCAGGAGGACTAGCGGTAATCTATACAATGAGCAGTACTTC. It codes for CASRRTSGNLYNEQYF.

This clonotype showed up many times. This rearrangement joins TRBV15 to TRBJ1-2, with D tentatively TRBD1 (5 bases). CDR3 length: 14 residues. V was shortened by 8 bases and J by 6 bases, with 19 bases between the two germline ends. CDR1 and CDR2 (germline): LNHNV, YYDKDF (reference sequence). This CDR3 is CATGKTKTDDGYTF. The CDR3 coding sequence is TGTGCCACCGGAAAAACCAAGACAGACGATGGCTACACCTTC.

This clonotype was observed a few times. The V call is TRBV12-3 or TRBV12-4, the J call TRBJ1-5; 7 bases match TRBD1. The CDR3 is 14 residues long. V lost 3 bases, J lost 6 bases, and 5 bases stayed unmatched. CDR3 coding DNA: TGTGCCAGCAGTTTCGGTGACAGGGCTCAGCCCCAGCATTTT. Translation gives CASSFGDRAQPQHF.

The genes are TRBV4-3 and TRBJ1-3, with D perhaps TRBD1 (6 bases). The germline gives CDR1 LGHNA, CDR2 YSLEER. This CDR3 contains 21 residues. The germline V and J ends were trimmed by 0 bases and 8 bases, with 32 bases remaining between them. For the CDR3, the DNA is TGCGCCAGCAGCCAAGAAAGTCGAGGGGGGTCGAGGGGGTTCTCTGGGGACACCATATATTTT. Translated: CASSQESRGGSRGFSGDTIYF.

With respect to this clonotype: The junction differs from germline at one of its ends, possibly a read error. The chain recombines TRBV20-1 with TRBJ1-4, with TRBD1 identical over 9 bases. Germline CDR1 DFQATT, CDR2 SNEGSKA (reference sequence). The CDR3 sequence is 13 residues long. DNA of the CDR3: TGCAGTGCGGACAGGGGAGAGGGAGAAAAACGGTTTTTT. Its translation: CSADRGEGEKRFF.

Concerning this clonotype: A much bigger clone sits one base away, suggesting this may be a read error. This sequence joins TRBV20-1 and TRBJ1-2; TRBD1 might be the D (5 bases). Germline CDR1 is DFQATT and CDR2 is SNEGSKA (reference sequence). The V end was cut by 1 base, the J end by 8 bases, with 17 bases between. The CDR3 spans 14 residues. CDR3 nucleotide sequence: TGCAGTGCTAGAGGCGGTCGAAGGAGGGGAGGCTACACCTTC. Translation gives CSARGGRRRGGYTF.

In this sample, this clonotype turned up many times. V gene TRBV4-2 combines with J gene TRBJ2-3, with a possible D match to TRBD2 (6 bases). The CDR3 extends over 17 amino acids. Trimming cost V 4 bases and J 0 bases, with 17 bases left between them. From germline, CDR1 is LGHNA and CDR2 YNFKEQ. CDR3 sequence: CASSPGHGRGSTDTQYF. The CDR3, as DNA: TGTGCCAGCAGCCCCGGCCACGGGCGGGGTAGCACAGATACGCAGTATTTT.

There are a few counts of this clonotype. This rearrangement joins TRBV6-2 or TRBV6-3 to TRBJ1-5; no firm D call. There are 15 residues in the CDR3. V was trimmed by 4 bases and J by 2 bases, leaving 12 bases between them. Germline lookup yields CDR1 MNHEY and CDR2 SVGEGT. CDR3 DNA: TGTGCCAGCAGTTTCGAGGTGGGTGGCAATCAGCCCCAGCATTTT. Its protein product is CASSFEVGGNQPQHF.

This clonotype was counted at least ten times. The chain couples TRBV29-1 to TRBJ2-7, with D tentatively TRBD1 or TRBD2 (5 bases each). CDR1 and CDR2 (germline): SQVTM, ANQGSEA. The CDR3 loop spans 17 amino acids. The germline V and J ends were trimmed by 1 base and 4 bases, with 23 bases remaining between them. CDR3 amino acids: CSVEGGPSGPAPYEQYF. CDR3 nucleotides: TGCAGCGTTGAAGGGGGACCCTCCGGCCCCGCGCCTTACGAGCAGTACTTC.

Concerning this clonotype itself: At one of its ends the junction is not consistent with the germline gene, which may arise from a read error. V is TRBV15 and J is TRBJ1-3, with no clear D. The CDR3 has 15 residues. Germline V lookup: CDR1 LNHNV, CDR2 YYDKDF (reference sequence). The CDR3 coding sequence is TGTGTCACCAGCACCGGCGCGGGGTCTGGAAACACCATATATTTT. Translated, it gives CVTSTGAGSGNTIYF.

Regarding this clonotype: This sequence may be a read error, since a much larger clone differs from it by one base. The chain has TRBV6-1 and TRBJ2-7, with 7 bases aligning to TRBD1. The J call may be wrong; the DNA end is better matched by TRBJ2-5. There are 16 residues in the CDR3. Looked up from germline, CDR1 is MNHNS and CDR2 is SASEGT. The CDR3: CASSEDRGHGQETQYF. The CDR3, as DNA: TGTGCCAGCAGTGAAGACAGGGGCCATGGTCAAGAGACCCAGTACTTC.

This clonotype was seen repeatedly, ten times or more. The chain is built from TRBV20-1 and TRBJ2-5; D uncertain. V was trimmed by 1 base and J by 5 bases, leaving 5 bases between them. CDR1 is DFQATT and CDR2 is SNEGSKA in the germline V gene (reference sequence). The CDR3 has 11 amino acids. This CDR3 reads CSARAPETQYF. Here the CDR3 DNA reads TGCAGTGCTAGAGCCCCCGAGACCCAGTACTTC.

Many counts were recorded for this clonotype. The chain has TRBV20-1 and TRBJ2-1; possibly TRBD2 for D (7 bases). Germline CDR1 and CDR2: DFQATT and SNEGSKA (reference sequence). V gave up 0 bases and J gave up 2 bases, with 17 bases separating them. The CDR3 runs 17 residues. The CDR3 nucleotides are TGCAGTGCTAGAGATCTGTTGGGGGGGGCCCCCTACAATGAGCAGTTCTTC. Its translation: CSARDLLGGAPYNEQFF.

This clonotype turned up a few times. The chain recombines TRBV5-1 with TRBJ1-5, with 7 positions matching TRBD1. Germline-derived CDR1 and CDR2 are SGHRS and YFSETQ. J gave up 3 bases and V 4 bases, and 4 bases lay outside the gene matches. The CDR3 consists of 14 residues. The CDR3 loop is CASSLTGHNQPQHF. The CDR3 nucleotides are TGCGCCAGCAGCCTGACAGGGCACAATCAGCCCCAGCATTTT.

The chain couples TRBV2 to TRBJ2-2; D could derive from TRBD1 or TRBD2 (5 bases each). The length of the CDR3 is 16 residues. Per the germline V gene, CDR1 is SNHLY and CDR2 is FYNNEI. V was pared by 7 bases and J by 0 bases, with 15 bases between. CDR3 protein: CASTRLGRTNTGELFF. CDR3 coding DNA: TGTGCCAGCACACGCCTGGGACGGACGAACACCGGGGAGCTGTTTTTT.

In this sample, this clonotype turned up many times. The chain uses TRBV7-2 and TRBJ2-1; TRBD1 agrees at 7 bases. This CDR3 is 12 amino acids long. Germline CDR1 and CDR2: SGHTA and FQGNSA. V lost 5 bases and J lost 6; bases outside the gene matches: 1. The CDR3 is CASSNRGNEQFF. Written as DNA, the CDR3 is TGTGCCAGCAGCAACAGGGGCAATGAGCAGTTCTTC.

CDR3 residues: CSAGTGGRYTEAFF. CDR3 DNA sequence: TGCAGCGCCGGGACAGGGGGGAGGTACACTGAAGCTTTCTTT. This chain links TRBV29-1 with TRBJ1-1; 11 bases map to TRBD1. Germline V gene data show CDR1 as SQVTM and CDR2 as ANQGSEA. The V gene end was trimmed by 7 bases and the J gene end by 3 bases; junction bases not matched to a gene: 7. This CDR3 is built from 14 residues. The entire variable domain, with the rest obtained from reference TRBV29-1 and TRBJ1-1, is as follows: SAVISQKPSRDICQRGTSLTIQCQVDSQVTMMFWYRQQPGQSLTLIATANQGSEATYESGFVIDKFPISRPNLTFSTLTVSNMSPEDSSIYLCSAGTGGRYTEAFFGQGTRLTVV.

The genes are TRBV7-6 and TRBJ2-1, with 11 bases lining up with TRBD2. V shed 5 bases, J shed 0 bases, and the junction held 6 bases outside the gene matches. Germline CDR1 and CDR2: SGHVS and FNYEAQ. This CDR3 contains 17 residues. CDR3 in amino acids: CASSPGLADSSYNEQFF. Written as DNA, the CDR3 is TGTGCCAGCAGCCCGGGACTAGCGGACAGCTCCTACAATGAGCAGTTCTTC.

Concerning this clonotype itself: A much larger clone lies one base from this, so it may be a read error. The genes are TRBV7-3 and TRBJ2-3, with D maybe TRBD1 (6 bases). The germline CDR1 and CDR2 sequences are SGHTA and FQGTGA. The CDR3 runs 14 residues. DNA of the CDR3: TGTGCCAGCAGCCCAGGGGCAGGCACAGATGCGCAGTATTTT. Protein: CASSPGAGTDAQYF.

Concerning this clonotype itself: Just one base apart from a much larger clone, this may be a read error. CDR3 nucleotides: TGCGCCAGCAGCTTGGGTCGGCGAGGGGGACAAGAGACCCAGTTCTTC. Protein sequence: CASSLGRRGGQETQFF. V and J are TRBV5-1 and TRBJ2-5; D might be TRBD1 (6 bases). The J call may not be correct, given that the DNA end is closer to TRBJ2-1. The CDR3 sequence is 16 residues long. Germline V gene sequence: CDR1 SGHRS, CDR2 YFSETQ.

The rearrangement uses TRBV30 and TRBJ1-5; 7 bases fit TRBD1. The V gene's germline CDR1 is GTSNPN and CDR2 SVGIG (reference sequence). CDR3 length: 14 amino acids. With 2 bases clipped from V and 8 bases from J, the junction kept 9 bases outside the gene matches. CDR3 residues: CAWSPSGGIEPQHF. The DNA of the CDR3 is TGTGCCTGGAGTCCCTCAGGGGGAATTGAGCCCCAGCATTTT.

V is TRBV20-1 and J is TRBJ2-3, with D maybe TRBD1 (6 bases). This CDR3 region has 14 residues. From germline, CDR1 is DFQATT and CDR2 SNEGSKA (reference sequence). The V gene lost 6 bases and the J gene lost 3 bases, with 16 bases spanning the gap. CDR3 sequence (DNA): TGCAGTGCCAATCAGGGGCTCAGGACAGATACGCAGTATTTT. Translation: CSANQGLRTDTQYF.

The table lists this clonotype with a count of one. A much larger clone lies a single base off, so this may be a read error. The chain joins TRBV12-3 or TRBV12-4 to TRBJ2-5; D tentatively fits TRBD1 or TRBD2 (5 bases each). The CDR3 sequence is 14 residues long. Trimming took 4 bases from V and 5 from J, leaving 14 bases between them. CDR3 DNA sequence: TGTGCCAGCAGTTATGCGAGGGGCAGGGAGACCCAGTACTTC. Encoded protein: CASSYARGRETQYF.

This clonotype was seen many times. The chain recombines TRBV6-5 with TRBJ2-1; TRBD2 agrees at 9 bases. V was pared by 5 bases and J by 3 bases, with 8 bases of the junction left unmatched. Per germline, CDR1 MNHEY and CDR2 SVGAGI. This CDR3 contains 16 residues. The CDR3 coding sequence is TGTGCCAGCAGTCAAGTAGCGGGGGACTTCTACAATGAGCAGTTCTTC. Amino acid sequence: CASSQVAGDFYNEQFF.